The 27 T cell receptor beta chains below all came from one sample that was sequenced in a study of cytomegalovirus exposure and HLA in healthy donors. 60 Vbeta and 13 Jbeta primers were used in PCR. Generated by immunoSEQ multiplex PCR, the TCRdb table keeps only in-frame clones and is missing some. The repertoire consists of around 110,000 clones, with 75% occurring once and the leading ten covering 1.6%. Sequenced: PBMCs. All receptors derive from a woman between 18 and 29 years old in good health and CMV-seronegative.

V usage is TRBV2 and J usage is TRBJ2-5; D might be TRBD2 (5 bases). The CDR3 has 13 amino acids. Trimming shortened V by 5 bases and J by 3 bases, and 10 bases separated the two germline ends. Germline V gene lookup returns CDR1 SNHLY and CDR2 FYNNEI. In DNA, the CDR3 is TGTGCCAGCAGTCGAGACTACAAAGAGACCCAGTACTTC. Protein product: CASSRDYKETQYF.

The chain combines TRBV6-6 with TRBJ1-4; perhaps TRBD1 as D (6 bases). Trimming took off 5 bases at V and 0 bases at J, with 10 bases between the two ends. The V gene's germline CDR1 is MNHNY and CDR2 SVGAGI (reference sequence). CDR3 length equals 15 residues. The CDR3 DNA reads as TGTGCCAGCAGTCCCCCAGGGGCAACTAATGAAAAACTGTTTTTT. It yields the protein CASSPPGATNEKLFF.

This clone was picked up a small number of times. V is TRBV5-4 and J is TRBJ2-7, with 14 bases lining up with TRBD2. CDR3 length: 15 amino acids. Per the germline V gene, CDR1 is SGHNT and CDR2 is YYREEE (reference sequence). V was pared by 4 bases and J by 4 bases, with 4 bases of the junction left unmatched. The CDR3 region has the DNA TGTGCCAGCAGCCCTGGACTAGCGGGGGGATACGAGCAGTACTTC. This codes for CASSPGLAGGYEQYF.

This clone occurred a few times. This chain connects TRBV6-1 to TRBJ2-5; D is possibly TRBD1 (5 bases). Trimming took off 1 base at V and 7 bases at J, with 10 bases between the two ends. This CDR3 comprises 13 residues. The germline CDR1 and CDR2 sequences are MNHNS and SASEGT. CDR3 protein: CASSEVRVGTQYF. CDR3 sequence (DNA): TGTGCCAGCAGTGAAGTCAGGGTAGGGACCCAGTACTTC.

The V call is TRBV6-1, the J call TRBJ2-7; TRBD2 matches 7 bases. J lost 4 bases, V lost 9 bases, and 3 bases had no gene match. Germline V lookup: CDR1 MNHNS, CDR2 SASEGT. This CDR3 contains 11 residues. The CDR3 loop is CASGEGYEQYF. Written as DNA, the CDR3 is TGTGCCAGTGGGGAGGGGTACGAGCAGTACTTC.

The rearrangement joins TRBV7-9 to TRBJ2-7; the match to TRBD1 covers 7 bases. Germline CDR1 and CDR2: SEHNR and FQNEAQ (reference sequence). CDR3 size: 16 residues. J was trimmed by 7 bases and V by 1 base; bases with no gene match: 13. DNA for the CDR3: TGTGCCAGCAGCTTAGGACAGGGACGCGGGTATGAAGAGCAGTACTTC. This translates into CASSLGQGRGYEEQYF.

The chain carries TRBV7-9 and TRBJ1-6; D is undetermined. Germline CDR1 is SEHNR and CDR2 is FQNEAQ (reference sequence). CDR3 length: 17 residues. Between the trimmed V and J ends, which lost 1 base and 9 bases, there was a span of 19 bases. The DNA of the CDR3 is TGTGCCAGCAGCTTAGTCAGGACTGGCGCTCCACGTTCACCCCTCCACTTT. Amino acids: CASSLVRTGAPRSPLHF.

This clone has a handful of counts. This sequence joins TRBV9 and TRBJ1-5; D remains ambiguous. This CDR3 spans 16 amino acids. V lost 6 bases, J lost 3 bases, and 19 bases lay in between. Per germline, CDR1 SGDLS and CDR2 YYNGEE. In nucleotides, the CDR3 is TGTGCCAGCAAAAAGTGGAGTTTTGGTAACAATCAGCCCCAGCATTTT. As protein: CASKKWSFGNNQPQHF.

V is TRBV14 and J is TRBJ2-2; weak D call: TRBD1 (5 bases). V dropped 0 bases and J dropped 3 bases, with 14 bases sitting between them. This CDR3 is 17 amino acids long. Germline CDR1 SGHDN, CDR2 FVKESK. In DNA form, the CDR3 reads TGTGCCAGCAGCCAAGAGGGGCGGCAGTTCTACACCGGGGAGCTGTTTTTT. Translation gives CASSQEGRQFYTGELFF. The complete variable domain, with remaining parts taken from reference TRBV14 and TRBJ2-2, reads EAGVTQFPSHSVIEKGQTVTLRCDPISGHDNLYWYRRVMGKEIKFLLHFVKESKQDESGMPNNRFLAERTGGTYSTLKVQPAELEDSGVYFCASSQEGRQFYTGELFFGEGSRLTVL.

This rearrangement joins TRBV28 to TRBJ1-4; 8 nucleotides match TRBD1. Germline CDR1 is MDHEN and CDR2 is SYDVKM. The CDR3 runs to 15 residues. The junction had 6 bases not matched to a gene; V was cut back by 5 bases and J by 4 bases. The CDR3 DNA follows: TGTGCCAGCAGTCCCAGGGGGCGGGTTAATGAAAAACTGTTTTTT. Protein: CASSPRGRVNEKLFF.

Concerning this clone itself: Likely a read error: the CDR3 ends without its conserved phenylalanine or tryptophan. Because the CDR3's place on the DNA is in doubt, the DNA is left out and the CDR3 is given as listed by TCRdb. V usage is TRBV5-1 and J usage is TRBJ1-1; the table assigns TRBD1, which was not confirmed against the DNA. Germline lookup yields CDR1 SGHRS and CDR2 YFSETQ. The CDR3 comprises 14 residues, both ends counted. The CDR3 loop is CASSSGQTGTEALV.

The chain links TRBV7-9 to TRBJ1-5, with 9 bases matching TRBD1. Germline lookup yields CDR1 SEHNR and CDR2 FQNEAQ (reference sequence). Trimming took 4 bases from V and 5 from J; bases not matched to a gene: 6. CDR3 length: 15 amino acids. The CDR3 loop reads CASSWGQGGHQPQHF. In DNA form, the CDR3 reads TGTGCCAGCAGCTGGGGACAGGGAGGACATCAGCCCCAGCATTTT.

This chain connects TRBV6-1 to TRBJ2-2; 9 bases match TRBD2. Germline V lookup: CDR1 MNHNS, CDR2 SASEGT. The CDR3 covers 15 residues. Trimming at V came to 7 bases and at J to 5 bases, leaving 8 bases not matched to a gene. In nucleotides, the CDR3 is TGTGCCAGCACCAAGGGACTAGCAGGAACCGGGGAGCTGTTTTTT. It is translated as CASTKGLAGTGELFF.

The chain has TRBV6-5 and TRBJ1-2; 7 bases align to TRBD1. CDR1 and CDR2 from the germline V gene are MNHEY and SVGAGI. The CDR3 is 11 amino acids. J gave up 10 bases and V 6 bases, and 5 bases lay outside the gene matches. CDR3 DNA sequence: TGTGCCAGCAGCGACAGGGCGCACTACACCTTC. Translation gives CASSDRAHYTF.

The rearrangement joins TRBV10-3 to TRBJ2-3, with D perhaps matching TRBD2 (5 bases). CDR1 ENHRY and CDR2 SYGVKD come from the germline V gene. V was cut by 5 bases and J by 1 base, with 13 bases left in between. The CDR3 runs 15 residues. This CDR3 reads CAISTTVRGTDTQYF. The DNA of the CDR3 is TGTGCCATCAGTACTACGGTGAGGGGCACAGATACGCAGTATTTT.

The chain links TRBV5-1 to TRBJ1-1; D is unresolved. The length of the CDR3 is 13 residues. Trimming pared 0 bases from V and 1 base from J, leaving 4 bases between. Germline CDR1 SGHRS, CDR2 YFSETQ. The CDR3 bases are TGCGCCAGCAGCTTGGAACAGAACACTGAAGCTTTCTTT. It specifies CASSLEQNTEAFF. The complete variable domain, with remaining parts taken from reference TRBV5-1 and TRBJ1-1, reads KAGVTQTPRYLIKTRGQQVTLSCSPISGHRSVSWYQQTPGQGLQFLFEYFSETQRNKGNFPGRFSGRQFSNSRSEMNVSTLELGDSALYLCASSLEQNTEAFFGQGTRLTVV.

This clone was seen just once. The chain joins TRBV4-1 to TRBJ1-2; 8 bases map to TRBD1. Germline CDR1 is MGHRA and CDR2 is YSYEKL. This CDR3 contains 16 residues. V gave up 3 bases and J gave up 3 bases; unmatched junction bases: 9. The CDR3 nucleotides read TGCGCCAGCAGCCACCGCGGGACAGGAGACTACTATGGCTACACCTTC. Translated: CASSHRGTGDYYGYTF.

In this sample, this clone turned up once. The chain combines TRBV7-9 with TRBJ1-5; D is undetermined. The germline V gene encodes CDR1 SEHNR and CDR2 FQNEAQ (reference sequence). CDR3 length: 12 residues. V dropped 5 bases and J dropped 5 bases, with 7 bases sitting between them. The CDR3 protein is CASSRGDQPQHF. The CDR3 nucleotides are TGTGCCAGCAGCCGCGGTGATCAGCCCCAGCATTTT.

V gene TRBV30 combines with J gene TRBJ1-2; D possibly corresponds to TRBD1 (6 bases). Trimming took 5 bases from V and 4 from J, leaving 20 bases between them. CDR1 and CDR2 from the germline V gene are GTSNPN and SVGIG (reference sequence). The CDR3 runs 15 residues. CDR3 loop: CAWLGTGTLSYGYTF. In DNA form, the CDR3 reads TGTGCCTGGCTGGGCACAGGGACCCTTAGCTATGGCTACACCTTC. Full variable domain (rest looked up from reference TRBV30 and TRBJ1-2): SQTIHQWPATLVQPVGSPLSLECTVEGTSNPNLYWYRQAAGRGLQLLFYSVGIGQISSEVPQNLSASRPQDRQFILSSKKLLLSDSGFYLCAWLGTGTLSYGYTFGSGTRLTVV.

V usage is TRBV10-3 and J usage is TRBJ1-2; 10 bases fit TRBD1. V dropped 2 bases and J dropped 4; count of bases not matched to a gene: 4. The CDR3 consists of 15 residues. The germline CDR1 and CDR2 sequences are ENHRY and SYGVKD. The CDR3 loop reads CAISEGGQGTYGYTF. CDR3 bases: TGTGCCATCAGTGAGGGGGGACAGGGGACCTATGGCTACACCTTC.

The V gene is TRBV10-3, the J gene TRBJ1-1; D not resolved. Trimming took 6 bases from V and 2 from J, leaving 7 bases between them. Germline CDR1 reads ENHRY; CDR2 reads SYGVKD. The CDR3 consists of 12 residues. The CDR3 coding sequence is TGTGCCATCAGGGCTTCAAACACTGAAGCTTTCTTT. As protein: CAIRASNTEAFF.

The chain carries TRBV7-8 and TRBJ1-1; no clear D gene. The CDR3 contains 16 residues. Germline CDR1 reads SGHVS; CDR2 reads FQNEAQ. Trimming left V 2 bases short and J 0 bases short, with 13 bases between. CDR3 in amino acids: CASSLSILTLNTEAFF. The CDR3 bases are TGTGCCAGCAGCTTATCAATTTTAACACTGAACACTGAAGCTTTCTTT.

The chain links TRBV4-1 to TRBJ1-1, with 10 bases identical to TRBD1. Germline V gene sequence: CDR1 MGHRA, CDR2 YSYEKL. With V trimmed by 0 bases and J by 0 bases, 10 bases remained unmatched. CDR3 length: 19 amino acids. CDR3: CASSQDISDRGDVNTEAFF. DNA for the CDR3: TGCGCCAGCAGCCAAGATATCTCGGACAGGGGGGATGTGAACACTGAAGCTTTCTTT.

This rearrangement joins TRBV28 to TRBJ1-2; D gene uncertain. With 6 bases removed from V and 1 base from J, the gap between germline ends came to 3 bases. Germline assignment: CDR1 MDHEN and CDR2 SYDVKM. The CDR3 spans 11 residues. CDR3 residues: CASRLNYGYTF. The CDR3 DNA reads TGTGCCAGCAGACTTAACTATGGCTACACCTTC.

The chain links TRBV15 to TRBJ2-6; weak D call: TRBD2 (6 bases). There are 14 residues in the CDR3. V was pared by 8 bases and J by 0 bases, with 8 bases between. CDR1 LNHNV and CDR2 YYDKDF come from the germline V gene (reference sequence). The CDR3 DNA sequence: TGTGCCACCCGGGAGTCCTCTGGGGCCAACGTCCTGACTTTC. Translating it yields CATRESSGANVLTF.

V and J are TRBV6-1 and TRBJ1-5; D gene uncertain. This CDR3 is built from 12 residues. The ends were cut back, 6 bases at V and 4 bases at J, with 7 bases in the middle. The germline CDR1 and CDR2 sequences are MNHNS and SASEGT. The CDR3 region has the DNA TGTGCCAGCAGGCGCTTTAATCAGCCCCAGCATTTT. Translated: CASRRFNQPQHF.

The chain is built from TRBV7-9 and TRBJ2-7; 7 bases are a match to TRBD1. Trimming removed 4 bases from V and 5 bases from J; junction bases left unmatched: 11. Per germline, CDR1 SEHNR and CDR2 FQNEAQ (reference sequence). The length of the CDR3 is 15 residues. CDR3 region: CASSSPDRAGDEQYF. CDR3 sequence (DNA): TGTGCCAGCAGCTCCCCAGACAGGGCTGGGGACGAGCAGTACTTC. Combining the CDR3 with reference TRBV7-9 and TRBJ2-7 gives the whole variable domain DTGVSQNPRHKITKRGQNVTFRCDPISEHNRLYWYRQTLGQGPEFLTYFQNEAQLEKSRLLSDRFSAERPKGSFSTLEIQRTEQGDSAMYLCASSSPDRAGDEQYFGPGTRLTVT.